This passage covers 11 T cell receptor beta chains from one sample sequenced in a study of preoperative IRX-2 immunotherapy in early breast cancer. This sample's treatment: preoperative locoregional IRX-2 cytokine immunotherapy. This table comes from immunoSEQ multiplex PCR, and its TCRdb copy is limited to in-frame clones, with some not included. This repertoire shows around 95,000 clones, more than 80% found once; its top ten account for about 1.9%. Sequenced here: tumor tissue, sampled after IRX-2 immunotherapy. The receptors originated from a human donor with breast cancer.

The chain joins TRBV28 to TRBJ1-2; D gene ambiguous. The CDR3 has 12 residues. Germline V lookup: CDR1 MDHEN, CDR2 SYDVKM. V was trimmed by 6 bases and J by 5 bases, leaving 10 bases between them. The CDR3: CASRDRSYGYTF. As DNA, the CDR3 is TGTGCCAGCAGGGACCGGAGTTATGGCTACACCTTC.

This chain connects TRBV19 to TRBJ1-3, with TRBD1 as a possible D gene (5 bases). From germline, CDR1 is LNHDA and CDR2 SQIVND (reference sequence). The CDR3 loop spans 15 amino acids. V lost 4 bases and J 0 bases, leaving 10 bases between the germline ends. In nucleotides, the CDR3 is TGTGCCAGTAGTAGGGACGCCGTCTCTGGAAACACCATATATTTT. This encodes CASSRDAVSGNTIYF.

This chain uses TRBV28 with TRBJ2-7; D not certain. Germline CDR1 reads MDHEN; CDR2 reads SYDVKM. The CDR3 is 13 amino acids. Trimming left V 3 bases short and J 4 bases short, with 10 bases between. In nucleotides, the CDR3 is TGTGCCAGCAGTTTGCCCGGGCAGTACGAGCAGTACTTC. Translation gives CASSLPGQYEQYF. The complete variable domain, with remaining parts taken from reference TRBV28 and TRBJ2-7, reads DVKVTQSSRYLVKRTGEKVFLECVQDMDHENMFWYRQDPGLGLRLIYFSYDVKMKEKGDIPEGYSVSREKKERFSLILESASTNQTSMYLCASSLPGQYEQYFGPGTRLTVT.

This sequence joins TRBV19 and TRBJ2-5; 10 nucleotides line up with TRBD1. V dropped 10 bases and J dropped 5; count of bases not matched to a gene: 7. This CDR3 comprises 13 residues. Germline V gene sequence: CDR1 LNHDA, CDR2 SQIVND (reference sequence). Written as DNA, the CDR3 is TGTGCCACCTCGACAGGGGGCGGCGAGACCCAGTACTTC. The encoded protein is CATSTGGGETQYF.

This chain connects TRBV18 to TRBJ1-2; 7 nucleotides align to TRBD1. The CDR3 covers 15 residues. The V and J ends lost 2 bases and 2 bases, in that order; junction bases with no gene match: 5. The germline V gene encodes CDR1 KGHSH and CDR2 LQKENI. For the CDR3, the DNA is TGTGCCAGCTCACCAGTCAGACAGGGCAACTATGGCTACACCTTC. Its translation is CASSPVRQGNYGYTF.

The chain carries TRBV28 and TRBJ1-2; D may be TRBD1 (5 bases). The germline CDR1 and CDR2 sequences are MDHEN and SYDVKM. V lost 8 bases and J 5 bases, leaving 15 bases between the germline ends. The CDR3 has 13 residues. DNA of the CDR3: TGTGCCAGCGGCGGAGTGGGGGGGTATGGCTACACCTTC. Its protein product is CASGGVGGYGYTF.

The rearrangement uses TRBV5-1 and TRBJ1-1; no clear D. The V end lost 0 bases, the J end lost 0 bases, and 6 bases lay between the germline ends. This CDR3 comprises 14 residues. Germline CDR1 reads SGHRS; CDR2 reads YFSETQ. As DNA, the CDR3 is TGCGCCAGCAGCTTGGCTCCGATGAACACTGAAGCTTTCTTT. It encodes CASSLAPMNTEAFF.

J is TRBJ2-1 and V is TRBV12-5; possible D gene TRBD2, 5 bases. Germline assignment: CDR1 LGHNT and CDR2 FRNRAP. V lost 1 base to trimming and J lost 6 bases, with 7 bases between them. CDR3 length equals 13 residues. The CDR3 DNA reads TGTGCTAGTGGTTTGGGGACTCTCAATGAGCAGTTCTTC. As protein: CASGLGTLNEQFF.

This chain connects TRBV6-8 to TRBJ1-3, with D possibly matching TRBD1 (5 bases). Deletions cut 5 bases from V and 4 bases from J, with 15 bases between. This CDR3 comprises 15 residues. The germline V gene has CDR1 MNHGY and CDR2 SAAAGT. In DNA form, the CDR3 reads TGTGCCAGCAGTGGGGGTAAGGGCCCGGGAAACACCATATATTTT. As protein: CASSGGKGPGNTIYF.

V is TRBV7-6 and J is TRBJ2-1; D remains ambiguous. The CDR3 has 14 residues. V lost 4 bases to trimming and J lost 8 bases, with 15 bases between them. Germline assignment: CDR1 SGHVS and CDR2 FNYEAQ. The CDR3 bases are TGTGCCAGCAGCTCCCTCTCAATAGCCGATGAGCAGTTCTTC. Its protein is CASSSLSIADEQFF.

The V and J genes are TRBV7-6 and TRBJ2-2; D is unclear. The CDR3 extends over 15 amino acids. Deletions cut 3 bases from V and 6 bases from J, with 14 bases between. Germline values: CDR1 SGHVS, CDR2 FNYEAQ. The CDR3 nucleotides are TGTGCCAGCAGCTTGGACGGCCTCTCCGCCGGGGAGCTGTTTTTT. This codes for CASSLDGLSAGELFF.